The T cell receptor (beta chain) described here comes from a study of OX40 agonist ivuxolimab in advanced cancers. Study-wide background: The patients received ivuxolimab by intravenous route every 2 weeks at 0.01 to 10 mg/kg. Findings and caveats of the study: No antigen was identified for the clonally expanded peripheral T cells.

The CDR3 is 17 residues long. V dropped 5 bases and J dropped 4; count of bases not matched to a gene: 12. Germline V gene data show CDR1 as LNHDA and CDR2 as SQIVND (reference sequence). TCRdb's table, derived via immunoSEQ multiplex PCR, lists solely in-frame clones and lacks some. The table includes 120,000 or so clones, just under 95% detected once. About this clone: Its antigen remains unknown.

The starting material was CD4+ or CD8+ T cells sorted from blood, obtained in a trial of the OX40 agonist ivuxolimab. The source of this sequence is an adult with an advanced solid tumor such as melanoma, head and neck, liver or kidney cancer. The rearrangement joins TRBV19 to TRBJ2-3, with 10 bases lining up with TRBD2. CDR3: CASSPRGSGRAPDTQYF. CDR3 in DNA: TGTGCCAGTAGTCCCCGTGGGAGCGGGAGGGCCCCAGATACGCAGTATTTT.